The clone carrying this T cell receptor (beta chain) was detected only a few times. Its antigen is still unknown. V trimming: 3 bases; J trimming: 5 bases; junction bases outside the gene matches: 3. CDR1 is LNHDA, CDR2 SQIVND, per germline (reference sequence). The CDR3 covers 13 residues. These data are taken from a study of T cells in localized non-small cell lung cancer. Points from the study as a whole: Adjacent lung was found to contain a median approximately 60 of the top 100 tumor clones.

Generated by immunoSEQ multiplex PCR, the TCRdb table keeps only in-frame clones and is missing some. The data hold over a thousand clones, with 27% observed a single time. The clonotype originates from a man between 40 and 70 years old with stage II squamous cell lung carcinoma. Sequenced material: normal lung tissue next to the tumor, taken before any cancer treatment. The chain combines TRBV19 with TRBJ2-5; TRBD2 agrees at 7 bases. The CDR3 reads CASSMGGVETQYF. The CDR3 DNA follows: TGTGCCAGTAGTATGGGAGGGGTGGAGACCCAGTACTTC.